This T cell receptor (beta chain) derives from a study of tumor T cells in aggressive B-cell lymphoma. V shed 4 bases, J shed 6 bases, and the junction held 9 bases outside the gene matches. This CDR3 is 15 amino acids long. Germline CDR1 is LNHDA and CDR2 is SQIVND (reference sequence). Some clones are missing from TCRdb's copy, which holds only in-frame ones; the method was immunoSEQ multiplex PCR. The data contain 7,000 to 9,500 clones, around 84% of them seen just once; the ten biggest clones take up less than 3.5%. This clone was seen a few times. V is TRBV19 and J is TRBJ2-3, with 8 bases identical to TRBD2. The receptor comes from an adult with diffuse large B cell lymphoma. Sample: tumor tissue. CDR3 in amino acids: CASSSTSGSLDTQYF. In DNA form, the CDR3 reads TGTGCCAGTAGTAGTACTAGCGGCTCGCTCGATACGCAGTATTTT.